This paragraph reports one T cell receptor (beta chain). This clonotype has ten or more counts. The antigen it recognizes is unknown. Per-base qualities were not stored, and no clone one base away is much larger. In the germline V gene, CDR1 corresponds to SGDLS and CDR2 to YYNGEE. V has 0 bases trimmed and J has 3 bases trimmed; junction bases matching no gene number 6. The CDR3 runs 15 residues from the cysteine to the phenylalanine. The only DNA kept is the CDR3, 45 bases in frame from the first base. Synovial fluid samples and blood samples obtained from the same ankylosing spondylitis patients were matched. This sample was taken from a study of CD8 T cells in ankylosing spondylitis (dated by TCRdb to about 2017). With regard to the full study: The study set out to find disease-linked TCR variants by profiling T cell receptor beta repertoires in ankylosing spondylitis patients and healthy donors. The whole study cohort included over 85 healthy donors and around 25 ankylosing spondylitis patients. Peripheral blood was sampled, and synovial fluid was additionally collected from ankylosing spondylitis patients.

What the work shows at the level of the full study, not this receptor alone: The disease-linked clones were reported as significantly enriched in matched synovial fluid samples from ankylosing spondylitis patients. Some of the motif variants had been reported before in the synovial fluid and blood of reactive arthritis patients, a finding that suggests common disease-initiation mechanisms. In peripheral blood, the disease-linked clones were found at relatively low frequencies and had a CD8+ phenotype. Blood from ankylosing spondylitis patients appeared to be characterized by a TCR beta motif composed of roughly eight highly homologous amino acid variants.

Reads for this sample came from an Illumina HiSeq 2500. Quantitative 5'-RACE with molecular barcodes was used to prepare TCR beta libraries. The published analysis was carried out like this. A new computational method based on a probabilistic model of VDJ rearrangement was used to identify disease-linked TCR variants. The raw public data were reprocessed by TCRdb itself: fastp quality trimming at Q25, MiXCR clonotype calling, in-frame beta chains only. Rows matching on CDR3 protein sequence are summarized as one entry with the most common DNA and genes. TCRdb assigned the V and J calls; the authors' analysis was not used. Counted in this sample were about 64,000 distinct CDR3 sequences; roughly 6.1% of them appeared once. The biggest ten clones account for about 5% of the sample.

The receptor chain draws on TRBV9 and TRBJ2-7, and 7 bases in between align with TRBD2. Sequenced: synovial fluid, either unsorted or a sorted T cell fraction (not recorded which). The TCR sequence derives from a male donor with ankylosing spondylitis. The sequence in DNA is TGTGCCAGCAGCGTAGGAGCGGGAACCCACTACGAGCAGTACTTC. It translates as CASSVGAGTHYEQYF.